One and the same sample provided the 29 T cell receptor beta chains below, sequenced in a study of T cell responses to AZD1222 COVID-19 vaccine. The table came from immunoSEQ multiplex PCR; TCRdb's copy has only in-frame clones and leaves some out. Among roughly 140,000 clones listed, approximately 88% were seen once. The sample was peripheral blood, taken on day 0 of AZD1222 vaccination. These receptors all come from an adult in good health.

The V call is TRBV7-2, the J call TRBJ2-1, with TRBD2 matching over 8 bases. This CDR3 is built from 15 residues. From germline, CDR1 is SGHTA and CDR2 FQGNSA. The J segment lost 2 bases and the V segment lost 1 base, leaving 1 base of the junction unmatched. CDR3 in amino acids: CASSLEAGAYNEQFF. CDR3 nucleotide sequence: TGTGCCAGCAGCTTAGAAGCGGGAGCCTACAATGAGCAGTTCTTC.

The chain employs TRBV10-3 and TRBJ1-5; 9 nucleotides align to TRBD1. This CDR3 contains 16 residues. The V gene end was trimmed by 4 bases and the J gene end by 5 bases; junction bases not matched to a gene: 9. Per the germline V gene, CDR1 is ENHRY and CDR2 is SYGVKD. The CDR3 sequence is CAISGGTGQTDQPQHF. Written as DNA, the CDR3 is TGTGCCATCAGTGGCGGGACAGGGCAAACTGATCAGCCCCAGCATTTT.

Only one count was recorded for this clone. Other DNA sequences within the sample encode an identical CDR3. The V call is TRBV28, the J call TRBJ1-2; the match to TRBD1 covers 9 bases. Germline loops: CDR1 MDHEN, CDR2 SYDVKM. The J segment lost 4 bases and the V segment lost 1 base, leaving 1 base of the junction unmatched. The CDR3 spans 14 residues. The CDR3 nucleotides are TGTGCCAGCAGTTTATCGACAGGGGGCTATGGCTACACCTTC. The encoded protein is CASSLSTGGYGYTF.

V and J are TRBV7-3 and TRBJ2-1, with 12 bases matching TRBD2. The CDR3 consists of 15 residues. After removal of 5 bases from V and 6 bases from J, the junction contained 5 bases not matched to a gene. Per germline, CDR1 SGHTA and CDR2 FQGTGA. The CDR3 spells CASSHTSGGLNEQFF. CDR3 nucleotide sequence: TGTGCCAGCAGCCATACTAGCGGGGGGCTCAATGAGCAGTTCTTC.

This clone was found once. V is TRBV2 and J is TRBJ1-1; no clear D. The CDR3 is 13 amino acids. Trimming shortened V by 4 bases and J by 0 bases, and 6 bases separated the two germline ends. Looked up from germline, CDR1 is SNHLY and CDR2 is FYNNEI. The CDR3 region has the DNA TGTGCCAGCAGTGCACTTATGAACACTGAAGCTTTCTTT. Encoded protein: CASSALMNTEAFF.

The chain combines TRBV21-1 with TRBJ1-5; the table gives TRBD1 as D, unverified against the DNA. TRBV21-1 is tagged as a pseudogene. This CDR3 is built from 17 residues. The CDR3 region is CASSKRGQGTENQPQHF. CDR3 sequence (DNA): TGTGCCAGCAGCAAAAGGGGGCAGGGGACCGAAAATCAGCCCCAGCATTTT.

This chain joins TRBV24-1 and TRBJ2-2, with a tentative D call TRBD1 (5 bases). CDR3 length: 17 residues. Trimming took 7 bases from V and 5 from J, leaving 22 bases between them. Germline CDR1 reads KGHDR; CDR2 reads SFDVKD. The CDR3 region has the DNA TGTGCCACCAGCGACCGGAAGGACACCCTGGGGACCGGGGAGCTGTTTTTT. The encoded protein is CATSDRKDTLGTGELFF.

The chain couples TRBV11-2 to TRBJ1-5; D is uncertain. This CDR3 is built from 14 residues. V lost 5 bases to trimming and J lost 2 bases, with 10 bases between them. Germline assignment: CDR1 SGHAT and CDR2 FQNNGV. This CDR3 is CASSGEGGNQPQHF. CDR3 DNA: TGTGCCAGCAGCGGGGAGGGTGGCAATCAGCCCCAGCATTTT.

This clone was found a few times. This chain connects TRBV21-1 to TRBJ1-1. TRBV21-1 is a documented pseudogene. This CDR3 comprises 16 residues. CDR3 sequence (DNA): TGTGCCAGCAGCAAGTTGGAGCACACACCCTCCTCTGAAGCTTTCTTT. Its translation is CASSKLEHTPSSEAFF.

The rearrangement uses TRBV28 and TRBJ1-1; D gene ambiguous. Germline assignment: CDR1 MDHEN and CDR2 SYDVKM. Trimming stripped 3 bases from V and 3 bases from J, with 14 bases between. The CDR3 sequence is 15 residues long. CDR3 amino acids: CASSFSTRRYTEAFF. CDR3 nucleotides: TGTGCCAGCAGTTTCTCCACAAGGCGGTACACTGAAGCTTTCTTT.

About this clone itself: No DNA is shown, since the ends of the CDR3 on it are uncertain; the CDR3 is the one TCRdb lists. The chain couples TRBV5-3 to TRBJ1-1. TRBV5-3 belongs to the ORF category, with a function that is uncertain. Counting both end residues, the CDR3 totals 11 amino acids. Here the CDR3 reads CARSTWGGGIF.

CDR3 sequence: CASSTEGGTGGEKLFF. The CDR3 region has the DNA TGTGCCAGCTCAACCGAAGGAGGGACAGGGGGGGAAAAACTGTTTTTT. This chain uses TRBV18 with TRBJ1-4, with TRBD1 matching 11 bases. Germline V gene sequence: CDR1 KGHSH, CDR2 LQKENI. Trimming removed 5 bases from V and 8 bases from J; junction bases left unmatched: 10. The CDR3 is made up of 16 amino acids.

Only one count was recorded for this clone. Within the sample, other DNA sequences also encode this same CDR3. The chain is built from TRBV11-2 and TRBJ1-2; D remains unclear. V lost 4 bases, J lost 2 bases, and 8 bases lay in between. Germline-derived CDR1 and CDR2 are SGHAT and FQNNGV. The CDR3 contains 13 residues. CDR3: CASSSGTNYGYTF. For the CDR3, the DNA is TGTGCCAGCAGCTCCGGCACAAACTATGGCTACACCTTC. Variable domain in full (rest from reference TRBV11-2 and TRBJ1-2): EAGVAQSPRYKIIEKRQSVAFWCNPISGHATLYWYQQILGQGPKLLIQFQNNGVVDDSQLPKDRFSAERLKGVDSTLKIQPAKLEDSAVYLCASSSGTNYGYTFGSGTRLTVV.

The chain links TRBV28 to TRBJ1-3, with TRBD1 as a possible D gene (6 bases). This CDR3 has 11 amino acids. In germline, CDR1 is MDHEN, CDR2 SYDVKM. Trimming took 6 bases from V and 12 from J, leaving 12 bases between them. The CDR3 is CASRYRASIYF. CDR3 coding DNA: TGTGCCAGCAGGTACAGGGCCAGCATATATTTT.

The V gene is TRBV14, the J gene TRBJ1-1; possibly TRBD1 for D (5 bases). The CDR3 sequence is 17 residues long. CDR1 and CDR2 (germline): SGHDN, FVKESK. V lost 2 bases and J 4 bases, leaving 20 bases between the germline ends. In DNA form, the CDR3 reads TGTGCCAGCAGCCAACTATCCCCGACAGTTTCGGGCACTGAAGCTTTCTTT. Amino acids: CASSQLSPTVSGTEAFF. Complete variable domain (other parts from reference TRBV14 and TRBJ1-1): EAGVTQFPSHSVIEKGQTVTLRCDPISGHDNLYWYRRVMGKEIKFLLHFVKESKQDESGMPNNRFLAERTGGTYSTLKVQPAELEDSGVYFCASSQLSPTVSGTEAFFGQGTRLTVV.

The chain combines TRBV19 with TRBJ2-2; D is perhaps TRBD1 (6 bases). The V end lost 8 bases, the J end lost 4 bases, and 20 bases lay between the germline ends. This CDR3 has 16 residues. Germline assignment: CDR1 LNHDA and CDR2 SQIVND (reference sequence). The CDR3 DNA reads TGTGCCAGTCGGCTTTCCGGGACAAGTCGCACCGGGGAGCTGTTTTTT. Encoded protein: CASRLSGTSRTGELFF.

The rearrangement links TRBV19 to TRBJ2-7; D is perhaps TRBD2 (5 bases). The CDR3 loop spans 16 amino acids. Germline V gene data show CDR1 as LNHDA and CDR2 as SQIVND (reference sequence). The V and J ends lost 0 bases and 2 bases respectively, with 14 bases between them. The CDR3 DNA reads TGTGCCAGTAGTATAGATAGCGCAGGTAACCCCTACGAGCAGTACTTC. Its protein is CASSIDSAGNPYEQYF.

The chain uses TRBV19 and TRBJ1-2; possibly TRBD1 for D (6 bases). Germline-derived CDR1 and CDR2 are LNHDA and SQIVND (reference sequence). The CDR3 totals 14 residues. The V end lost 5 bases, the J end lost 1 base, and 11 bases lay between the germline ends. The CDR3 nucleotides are TGTGCCAGTAGTCTGGGACATCGTAACTATGGCTACACCTTC. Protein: CASSLGHRNYGYTF.

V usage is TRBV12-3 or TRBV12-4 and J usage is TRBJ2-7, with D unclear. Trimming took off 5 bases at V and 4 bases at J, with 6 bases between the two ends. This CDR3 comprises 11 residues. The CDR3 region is CASSLEYEQYF. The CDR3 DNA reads TGTGCCAGCAGTCTAGAATACGAGCAGTACTTC.

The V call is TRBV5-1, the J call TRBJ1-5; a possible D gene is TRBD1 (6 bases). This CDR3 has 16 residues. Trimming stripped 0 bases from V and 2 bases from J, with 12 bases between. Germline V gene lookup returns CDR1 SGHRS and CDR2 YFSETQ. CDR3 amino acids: CASSLAGDSGNQPQHF. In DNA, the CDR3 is TGCGCCAGCAGCTTGGCAGGGGATTCTGGCAATCAGCCCCAGCATTTT.

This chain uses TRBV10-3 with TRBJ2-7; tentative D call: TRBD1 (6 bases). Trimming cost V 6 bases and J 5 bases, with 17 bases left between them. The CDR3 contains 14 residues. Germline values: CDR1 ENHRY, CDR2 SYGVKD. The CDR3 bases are TGTGCCATCAGCTCCACAGGGAACTTTGACGAGCAGTACTTC. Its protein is CAISSTGNFDEQYF.

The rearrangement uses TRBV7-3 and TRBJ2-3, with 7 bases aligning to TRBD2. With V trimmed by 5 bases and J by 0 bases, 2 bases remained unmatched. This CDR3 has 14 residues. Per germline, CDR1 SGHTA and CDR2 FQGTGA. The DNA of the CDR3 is TGTGCCAGCAGCCAGACTAGCAGCACAGATACGCAGTATTTT. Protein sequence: CASSQTSSTDTQYF.

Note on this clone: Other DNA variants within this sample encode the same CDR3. The CDR3 here is CASSLGGSTDTQYF. DNA for the CDR3: TGCGCCAGCAGCTTGGGGGGTTCCACAGATACGCAGTATTTT. The chain recombines TRBV5-1 with TRBJ2-3; D is unresolved. V lost 0 bases and J lost 2, with 7 bases in between. Germline V gene lookup returns CDR1 SGHRS and CDR2 YFSETQ. This CDR3 spans 14 amino acids.

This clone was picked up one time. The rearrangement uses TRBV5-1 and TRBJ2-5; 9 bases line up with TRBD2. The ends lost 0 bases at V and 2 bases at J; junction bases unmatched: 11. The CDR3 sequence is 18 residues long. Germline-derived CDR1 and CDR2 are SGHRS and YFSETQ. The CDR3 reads CASSLEASGAPGQETQYF. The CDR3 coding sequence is TGCGCCAGCAGCTTGGAGGCTAGCGGGGCTCCTGGGCAAGAGACCCAGTACTTC. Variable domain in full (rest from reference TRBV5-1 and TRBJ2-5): KAGVTQTPRYLIKTRGQQVTLSCSPISGHRSVSWYQQTPGQGLQFLFEYFSETQRNKGNFPGRFSGRQFSNSRSEMNVSTLELGDSALYLCASSLEASGAPGQETQYFGPGTRLLVL.

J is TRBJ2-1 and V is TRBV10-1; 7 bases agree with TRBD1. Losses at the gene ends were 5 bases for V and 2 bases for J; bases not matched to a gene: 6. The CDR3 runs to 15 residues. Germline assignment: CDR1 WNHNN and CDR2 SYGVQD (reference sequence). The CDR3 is CASSSTGSTYNEQFF. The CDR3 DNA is TGCGCCAGCAGTTCGACAGGGTCCACCTACAATGAGCAGTTCTTC.

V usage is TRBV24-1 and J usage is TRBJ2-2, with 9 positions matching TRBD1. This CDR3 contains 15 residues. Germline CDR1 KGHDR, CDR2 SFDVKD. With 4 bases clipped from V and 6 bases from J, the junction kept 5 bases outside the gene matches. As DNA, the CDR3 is TGTGCCACCAGTGACCCGCGACAGGGGGCCGGGGAGCTGTTTTTT. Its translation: CATSDPRQGAGELFF.

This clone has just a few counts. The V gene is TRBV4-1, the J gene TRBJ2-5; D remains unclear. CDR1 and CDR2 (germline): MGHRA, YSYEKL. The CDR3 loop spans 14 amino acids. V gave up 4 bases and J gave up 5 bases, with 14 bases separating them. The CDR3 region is CASSLAPVRETQYF. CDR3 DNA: TGCGCCAGCAGCCTCGCTCCCGTCAGGGAGACCCAGTACTTC.

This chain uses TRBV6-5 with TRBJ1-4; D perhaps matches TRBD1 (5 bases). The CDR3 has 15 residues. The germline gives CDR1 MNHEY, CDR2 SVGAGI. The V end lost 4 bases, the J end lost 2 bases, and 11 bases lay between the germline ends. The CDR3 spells CASSSSRATNEKLFF. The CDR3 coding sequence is TGTGCCAGCAGTTCCTCCAGGGCTACTAATGAAAAACTGTTTTTT.

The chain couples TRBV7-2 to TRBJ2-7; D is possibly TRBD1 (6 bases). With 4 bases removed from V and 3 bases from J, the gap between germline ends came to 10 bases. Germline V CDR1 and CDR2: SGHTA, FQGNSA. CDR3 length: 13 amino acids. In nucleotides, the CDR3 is TGTGCCAGCAGCTCGGTAGGGGGCTACGAGCAGTACTTC. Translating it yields CASSSVGGYEQYF.